These 5 T cell receptor beta chains were all obtained from the same sample, sequenced in a study of T cell responses to AZD1222 COVID-19 vaccine. The data were produced by immunoSEQ multiplex PCR, yet TCRdb's version contains in-frame clones alone and is incomplete. This sample carries roughly 170,000 clones, less than 95% of them seen once, and the ten largest clones take approximately 3%. The material was peripheral blood, obtained on day 0 of AZD1222 vaccination. Every receptor here comes from an adult in good health.

V usage is TRBV4-2 and J usage is TRBJ2-7; 15 bases are shared with TRBD2. Looked up from germline, CDR1 is LGHNA and CDR2 is YNFKEQ. V was pared by 3 bases and J by 6 bases, with 9 bases of the junction left unmatched. This CDR3 has 17 residues. CDR3 in DNA: TGTGCCAGCAGCCAGCCCGGGACTAGCGGGGGGCCGGGCGAGCAGTACTTC. Protein: CASSQPGTSGGPGEQYF.

This chain uses TRBV4-3 with TRBJ1-1; D perhaps matches TRBD1 (5 bases). Germline V gives CDR1 LGHNA, CDR2 YSLEER. This CDR3 has 15 residues. Trimming stripped 4 bases from V and 1 base from J, with 13 bases between. The CDR3 loop reads CASSPEGRENTEAFF. As DNA, the CDR3 is TGCGCCAGCAGCCCAGAGGGCAGGGAGAACACTGAAGCTTTCTTT.

This chain connects TRBV6-4 to TRBJ1-2; D perhaps matches TRBD1 (5 bases). This CDR3 comprises 16 residues. Trimming removed 4 bases from V and 0 bases from J, with 15 bases in between. Looked up from germline, CDR1 is MRHNA and CDR2 is SNTAGT. The DNA of the CDR3 is TGTGCCAGCAGTGTAGGGGCCCCGCCTGCTAACTATGGCTACACCTTC. This sequence encodes CASSVGAPPANYGYTF.

J is TRBJ1-1 and V is TRBV18; no definite D call. CDR1 KGHSH and CDR2 LQKENI come from the germline V gene. There are 12 residues in the CDR3. Trimming removed 3 bases from V and 8 bases from J, with 10 bases in between. CDR3 coding DNA: TGTGCCAGCTCACCCACACGTGACGAAGCTTTCTTT. Protein sequence: CASSPTRDEAFF.

CDR3 sequence (DNA): TGTGCCAGCAGCTTAGGTCGCCGCACAGATACGCAGTATTTT. Translating gives CASSLGRRTDTQYF. The chain couples TRBV7-8 to TRBJ2-3; no firm D call. The germline V gene encodes CDR1 SGHVS and CDR2 FQNEAQ. CDR3 length: 14 amino acids. V was shortened by 1 base and J by 1 base, with 6 bases between the two germline ends.